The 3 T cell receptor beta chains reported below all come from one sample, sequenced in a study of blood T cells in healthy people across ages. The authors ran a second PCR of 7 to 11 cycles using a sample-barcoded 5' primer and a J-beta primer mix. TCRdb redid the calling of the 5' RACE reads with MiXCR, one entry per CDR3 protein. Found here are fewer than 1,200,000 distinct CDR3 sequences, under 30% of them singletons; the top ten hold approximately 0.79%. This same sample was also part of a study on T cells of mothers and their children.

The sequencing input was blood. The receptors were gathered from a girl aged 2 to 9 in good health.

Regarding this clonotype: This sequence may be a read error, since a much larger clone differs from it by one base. Here the CDR3 reads CASSPVGAGDQGTQYF. In nucleotides, the CDR3 is TGTGCCAGCAGCCCCGTGGGAGCGGGGGATCAAGGGACCCAGTACTTC. The genes are TRBV9 and TRBJ2-5; 8 bases agree with TRBD2. Germline lookup yields CDR1 SGDLS and CDR2 YYNGEE. This CDR3 contains 16 residues.

In DNA, the CDR3 is TGTGCCAGCAGCGGTGGTTATGGAGAGACCCAGTACTTC. This codes for CASSGGYGETQYF. This chain links TRBV7-2 with TRBJ2-5; D gene ambiguous. The germline V and J ends were trimmed by 5 bases and 4 bases, with 11 bases remaining between them. Germline V gene lookup returns CDR1 SGHTA and CDR2 FQGNSA. The CDR3 has 13 residues.

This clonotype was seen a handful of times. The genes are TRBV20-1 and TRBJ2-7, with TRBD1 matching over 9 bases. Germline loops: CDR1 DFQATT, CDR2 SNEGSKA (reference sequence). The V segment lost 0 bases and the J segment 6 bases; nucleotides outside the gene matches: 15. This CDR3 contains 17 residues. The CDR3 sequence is CSARDTGQGYHLGEQYF. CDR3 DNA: TGCAGTGCTAGAGATACAGGACAGGGGTATCATTTGGGCGAGCAGTACTTC.